Below, one T cell receptor (beta chain) is given with its context. Antigen specificity is unknown. The second PCR ran about 6 to 12 cycles with a sample-barcoded 5' primer and J-beta primers. TCRdb analysed the 5' RACE reads with MiXCR anew, one entry per CDR3 protein. In the table there are roughly 1,300,000 distinct CDR3 sequences, almost 60% of which are singletons. The sample comes from a study of blood T cells in healthy people across ages. There are 16 residues in the CDR3. The trim removed 1 base at V and 4 bases at J, leaving 7 bases unmatched. Germline-derived CDR1 and CDR2 are MNHEY and SMNVEV (reference sequence). Broader study findings: Nothing was known about donor CMV status, and this possibly confounded expanded clonotype changes.

The source of this sequence is a man aged 18-30 years in good health. V usage is TRBV27 and J usage is TRBJ2-7, with TRBD1 matching 10 bases. The specimen was blood. This chain's CDR3 is CASSLFAGTGAYEQYF. The CDR3 DNA is TGTGCCAGCAGTTTATTCGCGGGGACAGGGGCTTACGAGCAGTACTTC.